The clone carrying this T cell receptor beta chain appeared a single time. The data stem from a study of blood T cell repertoires in COVID-19. As handled by the study authors: Amplification of reference gene primers provided the estimated nucleated cell counts. Sequencing used immunoSEQ multiplex PCR; TCRdb keeps in-frame clones, though not all of them. V and J calls and clone size come straight from that table; D and trimming were deduced from the DNA. In the table there are approximately 190,000 clones, just under 85% of which are singletons. The V and J ends lost 4 bases and 5 bases respectively, with 15 bases between them. This CDR3 spans 14 amino acids. CDR1 is MNHEY and CDR2 is SMNVEV in the germline V gene (reference sequence).

The TCR sequence derives from a human donor with acute or convalescent COVID-19. The donor label of this sample is uncertain. The chain combines TRBV27 with TRBJ2-7; D unresolved. The sequencing input was peripheral blood. The CDR3 DNA sequence: TGTGCCAGCAGTTCCTCGGTTTGGTCCAACGAGCAGTACTTC. This encodes CASSSSVWSNEQYF.